One sample yielded the 18 T cell receptor beta chains listed below, sequenced in a study of cytomegalovirus exposure and HLA in healthy donors. Some clones are missing from TCRdb's copy, which holds only in-frame ones; the method was immunoSEQ multiplex PCR. The sample lists 100,000 to 150,000 clones; more than 85% were seen once. Sequenced: PBMCs. Receptor source: a man between 18 and 35 years old in good health and CMV-seropositive.

The chain recombines TRBV7-9 with TRBJ2-1, with D perhaps TRBD2 (7 bases). The CDR3 spans 16 residues. CDR1 SEHNR and CDR2 FQNEAQ come from the germline V gene (reference sequence). V lost 5 bases to trimming and J lost 5 bases, with 19 bases between them. Written as DNA, the CDR3 is TGTGCCAGCAGCCCCCGAAGGGCGGGGGCCGACAATGAGCAGTTCTTC. Protein product: CASSPRRAGADNEQFF. The variable domain in full, with the rest retrieved from reference TRBV7-9 and TRBJ2-1, is DTGVSQNPRHKITKRGQNVTFRCDPISEHNRLYWYRQTLGQGPEFLTYFQNEAQLEKSRLLSDRFSAERPKGSFSTLEIQRTEQGDSAMYLCASSPRRAGADNEQFFGPGTRLTVL.

The V gene is TRBV7-2, the J gene TRBJ2-7; a weak D match, TRBD1 (7 bases). The CDR3 consists of 15 residues. Germline V gene data show CDR1 as SGHTA and CDR2 as FQGNSA. Deletions cut 5 bases from V and 2 bases from J, with 16 bases between. CDR3 coding DNA: TGTGCCAGCAGCCCCCACGCGGGACAGACCTACGAGCAGTACTTC. Its protein product is CASSPHAGQTYEQYF.

The genes are TRBV5-1 and TRBJ2-3; 12 positions match TRBD2. Per germline, CDR1 SGHRS and CDR2 YFSETQ. The V segment lost 1 base and the J segment 0 bases; nucleotides outside the gene matches: 9. The CDR3 spans 19 residues. CDR3 DNA: TGCGCCAGCAGCTTGTCCCTAGCGGGGGGGCCGGGTAGCACAGATACGCAGTATTTT. Its translation is CASSLSLAGGPGSTDTQYF.

The chain joins TRBV15 to TRBJ2-7; TRBD2 matches at 9 bases. CDR1 and CDR2 (germline): LNHNV, YYDKDF (reference sequence). This CDR3 has 17 residues. The J segment lost 6 bases and the V segment lost 0 bases, leaving 12 bases of the junction unmatched. The CDR3 DNA sequence: TGTGCCACCAGCAGAGATGCGCCGGGGCGGGGGGGCCGCGAGCAGTACTTC. It is translated as CATSRDAPGRGGREQYF.

The genes are TRBV11-2 and TRBJ2-5, with 12 bases that match TRBD2. CDR3 length: 15 residues. V lost 4 bases and J lost 5; bases outside the gene matches: 5. Germline V CDR1 and CDR2: SGHAT, FQNNGV. The CDR3 DNA reads TGTGCCAGCAGCTGGGGACTAGCGGGCCGGGAGACCCAGTACTTC. This translates into CASSWGLAGRETQYF.

V gene TRBV7-9 combines with J gene TRBJ1-1; D perhaps matches TRBD1 (5 bases). With 8 bases removed from V and 0 bases from J, the gap between germline ends came to 16 bases. Per the germline V gene, CDR1 is SEHNR and CDR2 is FQNEAQ (reference sequence). The CDR3 is made up of 15 amino acids. CDR3 DNA: TGTGCCAGCTCCCCTCCGGACACTATGAACACTGAAGCTTTCTTT. This codes for CASSPPDTMNTEAFF.

This chain links TRBV5-4 with TRBJ1-4; possibly TRBD1 for D (6 bases). CDR1 is SGHNT, CDR2 YYREEE, per germline (reference sequence). This CDR3 is 15 amino acids long. The V and J ends lost 1 base and 8 bases respectively, with 15 bases between them. The CDR3 DNA follows: TGTGCCAGCAGCTTGCCGGGGAGGGGGACCGAAAAACTGTTTTTT. It encodes CASSLPGRGTEKLFF.

This clone was found once. Here the CDR3 reads CASSYAGGRTEAFF. CDR3 in DNA: TGTGCCAGCAGTTACGCAGGGGGAAGGACTGAAGCTTTCTTT. The V and J genes are TRBV6-5 and TRBJ1-1; 7 positions match TRBD1. This CDR3 is built from 14 residues. The V and J ends lost 2 bases and 5 bases, in that order; junction bases with no gene match: 5. The V gene's germline CDR1 is MNHEY and CDR2 SVGAGI.

The V call is TRBV4-3, the J call TRBJ2-1; 13 nucleotides line up with TRBD2. From germline, CDR1 is LGHNA and CDR2 YSLEER. V lost 4 bases, J lost 10 bases, and 7 bases stayed unmatched. This CDR3 contains 15 residues. The CDR3 DNA reads TGCGCCAGCAGCCGCCCGGGACTAGCGGGGTTGGAGCAGTTCTTC. It specifies CASSRPGLAGLEQFF.

The genes are TRBV6-5 and TRBJ2-5; possible D gene TRBD1, 5 bases. Germline-derived CDR1 and CDR2 are MNHEY and SVGAGI. This CDR3 has 14 amino acids. V was clipped by 6 bases and J by 0 bases, with 11 bases between them. CDR3 amino acids: CASSLGLDQETQYF. The CDR3 region has the DNA TGTGCCAGCAGCCTGGGGCTAGACCAAGAGACCCAGTACTTC.

The CDR3 coding sequence is TGTGCCACGACAGGGACAGATAATTCACCCCTCCACTTT. Translating it yields CATTGTDNSPLHF. The chain employs TRBV6-6 and TRBJ1-6; 7 bases agree with TRBD1. V lost 10 bases to trimming and J lost 5 bases; unmatched junction nucleotides: 5. Germline V lookup: CDR1 MNHNY, CDR2 SVGAGI (reference sequence). The CDR3 length is 13 residues.

V and J are TRBV13 and TRBJ1-1, with 10 nucleotides matching TRBD1. CDR3 length equals 17 residues. The V segment lost 2 bases and the J segment 0 bases; nucleotides outside the gene matches: 6. The germline gives CDR1 PRHDT, CDR2 FYEKMQ (reference sequence). The CDR3 DNA reads TGTGCCAGCAGCTTACTATCGGACAGGGGGGTGAACACTGAAGCTTTCTTT. Residues: CASSLLSDRGVNTEAFF.

The chain links TRBV25-1 to TRBJ1-3; D uncertain. The CDR3 covers 16 residues. V was shortened by 4 bases and J by 4 bases, with 17 bases between the two germline ends. Germline V gene sequence: CDR1 MGHDK, CDR2 SYGVNS. The CDR3 sequence is CASSARVLTGGNTIYF. The CDR3 DNA reads TGTGCCAGCAGTGCTAGGGTGCTTACGGGAGGAAACACCATATATTTT. Filled out from reference TRBV25-1 and TRBJ1-3, the complete variable domain reads EADIYQTPRYLVIGTGKKITLECSQTMGHDKMYWYQQDPGMELHLIHYSYGVNSTEKGDLSSESTVSRIRTEHFPLTLESARPSHTSQYLCASSARVLTGGNTIYFGEGSWLTVV.

V gene TRBV11-2 combines with J gene TRBJ2-3; D is perhaps TRBD2 (6 bases). CDR3 length equals 15 residues. The germline V and J ends were trimmed by 1 base and 3 bases, with 11 bases remaining between them. Per the germline V gene, CDR1 is SGHAT and CDR2 is FQNNGV. The CDR3 DNA sequence: TGTGCCAGCAGCTTAGGGGCGGCGGGGACAGATACGCAGTATTTT. Translating gives CASSLGAAGTDTQYF.

This chain joins TRBV14 and TRBJ2-5; a weak D match, TRBD1 (6 bases). Germline V lookup: CDR1 SGHDN, CDR2 FVKESK. The CDR3 has 14 amino acids. V was cut by 3 bases and J by 5 bases, with 13 bases left in between. The CDR3 region is CASSQQGSWETQYF. CDR3 coding DNA: TGTGCCAGCAGCCAGCAGGGGAGCTGGGAGACCCAGTACTTC.

The chain combines TRBV5-1 with TRBJ2-2, with a weak D call TRBD2 (6 bases). Germline-derived CDR1 and CDR2 are SGHRS and YFSETQ. V lost 0 bases and J lost 5, with 14 bases in between. The CDR3 is 16 amino acids. CDR3 sequence: CASSLGTLAGTGELFF. As DNA, the CDR3 is TGCGCCAGCAGCTTGGGGACACTCGCGGGGACCGGGGAGCTGTTTTTT.

This clone was seen only a few times. The V and J genes are TRBV5-4 and TRBJ1-2; D is perhaps TRBD1 (5 bases). V dropped 0 bases and J dropped 6 bases, with 12 bases sitting between them. CDR1 SGHNT and CDR2 YYREEE come from the germline V gene (reference sequence). The CDR3 consists of 14 residues. In DNA, the CDR3 is TGTGCCAGCAGCTTGGCCGCGGGGGATAATGGCTACACCTTC. Encoded protein: CASSLAAGDNGYTF.

This chain joins TRBV7-2 and TRBJ1-3, with D unresolved. The ends were cut back, 3 bases at V and 5 bases at J, with 11 bases in the middle. Germline-derived CDR1 and CDR2 are SGHTA and FQGNSA. This CDR3 has 14 amino acids. CDR3 DNA: TGTGCCAGCAGCTTGGCTCTTGAACGAAACACCATATATTTT. As protein: CASSLALERNTIYF.